This record looks at one T cell receptor (beta chain) sequence and its context. This sample is part of a study of T cells expressing NK-cell markers. On the study more broadly: HCMV serostatus: seven of eight sequenced donors positive, one negative.

TCRdb reprocessed the 5' RACE reads, with one entry per CDR3 protein and no DNA. Its listing shows a few hundred thousand distinct CDR3 sequences. The CDR3 covers 15 residues. CDR1 and CDR2 (germline): SNHLY, FYNNEI. Input material: blood T cells: a sorted CD56 or NKG2C T cell subset, CD4+ or CD8+ T cells, or bulk PBMC T cells (not recorded which). This receptor was identified in a man between 18 and 69 years old in good health. The chain combines TRBV2 with TRBJ2-7; TCRdb picks TRBD2, but there is no DNA to check that call. The CDR3 here is CASSEARTSGGEQYF. Filled out from reference TRBV2 and TRBJ2-7, the complete variable domain reads EPEVTQTPSHQVTQMGQEVILRCVPISNHLYFYWYRQILGQKVEFLVSFYNNEISEKSEIFDDQFSVERPDGSNFTLKIRSTKLEDSAMYFCASSEARTSGGEQYFGPGTRLTVT.